This is a list of T cell receptor beta chains from one sample in a study of OX40 agonist ivuxolimab in advanced cancers. The table came from immunoSEQ multiplex PCR; TCRdb's copy has only in-frame clones and leaves some out. The sample holds about 56,000 clones, under 85% seen once. This sample comprised CD4+ or CD8+ T cells sorted from blood, obtained in a trial of the OX40 agonist ivuxolimab. The receptor set was obtained from an adult with an advanced solid tumor such as melanoma, head and neck, liver or kidney cancer. CDR3s include the opening cysteine and the closing phenylalanine or tryptophan. The D gene is left open where the match is weak. Clone size is stated in some rows and not others, as once, few, many or a class when expanded.

>-|TRBJ2-7|TRBV6-6|few
TGTGCCAGCAGTTACTCGGCGCGCTCCTACGAGCAGTACTTC
CASSYSARSYEQYF
>-|TRBJ1-5|TRBV2|once
TGTGCCAGCAGTGAGGGGACCTTCTTTAATCAGCCCCAGCATTTT
CASSEGTFFNQPQHF
>-|TRBJ2-7|TRBV2|-
TGTGCCAGCAGTGAGGCCACTAGCAACCCCTACGAGCAGTACTTC
CASSEATSNPYEQYF
>-|TRBJ2-5|TRBV11-1|-
TGTGCCAGCAGCGGCGACCTAGCAGAGACCCAGTACTTC
CASSGDLAETQYF
>TRBD1|TRBJ1-5|TRBV6-6|-
TGTGCCAGCAGCAGCCCGACAGGGCTTAGCAATCAGCCCCAGCATTTT
CASSSPTGLSNQPQHF
>TRBD2|TRBJ2-2|TRBV29-1|-
TGCAGCGCCACCGGACTAGCGGGAGTACGGGCCGGGGAGCTGTTTTTT
CSATGLAGVRAGELFF
>-|TRBJ1-1|TRBV6-5|once
TGTGCCATACGGCGGGATTTGAACACTGAAGCTTTCTTT
CAIRRDLNTEAFF
>TRBD1|TRBJ1-1|TRBV15|-
TGTGCCACCAGCAGAGATCGAGGGACAGGGATCATGAACACTGAAGCTTTCTTT
CATSRDRGTGIMNTEAFF
>-|TRBJ2-5|TRBV2|-
TGTGCCAGTTTTAGGACCACCGCCGAGACCCAGTACTTC
CASFRTTAETQYF
>TRBD1|TRBJ1-5|TRBV6-4|-
TGTGCCAGCAGCAGGACAGGGGAGAGCAATCAGCCCCAGCATTTT
CASSRTGESNQPQHF
>TRBD2|TRBJ2-7|TRBV5-6|-
TGTGCCAGCAGCTCCCCGACTAGCGGGGGCTACGAGCAGTACTTC
CASSSPTSGGYEQYF
>-|TRBJ1-6|TRBV6-5|-
TGTGCCAGCAGTCCTGGAGACGGGGTAGGTTCACCCCTCCACTTT
CASSPGDGVGSPLHF
>-|TRBJ1-4|TRBV9|-
TGTGCCAGCAGCCCGGGGGGGGATGGTGAAAAACTGTTTTTT
CASSPGGDGEKLFF
>-|TRBJ2-2|TRBV10-1|-
TGCGCCAGCAGTGAGAACTCACTCACCGGGGAGCTGTTTTTT
CASSENSLTGELFF
>-|TRBJ2-3|TRBV19|-
TGTGCCAGTAGTATAGTTGGAGGAGATACGCAGTATTTT
CASSIVGGDTQYF
>-|TRBJ2-1|TRBV7-3|-
TGTGCCAGCAGCCCACAGGTTACCGGGATTAGTGAGCAGTTCTTC
CASSPQVTGISEQFF
>-|TRBJ2-2|TRBV18|-
TGTGCCAGCTCACCAGTCGGGGCAACGAACACCGGGGAGCTGTTTTTT
CASSPVGATNTGELFF
>-|TRBJ2-7|TRBV9|medium-sized
TGTGCCAGCAGCCCGTCAGGGGACTCCTACGAGCAGTACTTC
CASSPSGDSYEQYF